This T cell receptor beta chain was sequenced during a study of beta chain features in type 1 diabetes. After removal of 3 bases from V and 9 bases from J, the junction contained 7 bases not matched to a gene. The germline gives CDR1 KGHSH, CDR2 LQKENI. The CDR3 runs to 16 residues. With regard to this clone: Its specificity is unknown.

Findings and caveats of the study: A moderate, significant TCRB CDR3 shortening appeared in type 1 diabetes across four CD4+ subsets.

Investigators reverse transcribed all isolated RNA, so they sequenced expressed TCRB transcripts. Here immunoSEQ multiplex PCR was the method, and the copy in TCRdb shows in-frame clones only, minus some. This sample carries roughly 160,000 clones, approximately 7.8% of them seen once, and the ten largest clones take about 1%. The sequenced sample was central memory CD4+ T cells from blood. The clonotype was recovered from a woman in her forties with type 1 diabetes. This rearrangement joins TRBV18 to TRBJ2-1; 14 nucleotides line up with TRBD2. CDR3 nucleotide sequence: TGTGCCAGCTCACCTAAAGGGACTAGCGGGGGATTTGAGCAGTTCTTC. Its protein is CASSPKGTSGGFEQFF.